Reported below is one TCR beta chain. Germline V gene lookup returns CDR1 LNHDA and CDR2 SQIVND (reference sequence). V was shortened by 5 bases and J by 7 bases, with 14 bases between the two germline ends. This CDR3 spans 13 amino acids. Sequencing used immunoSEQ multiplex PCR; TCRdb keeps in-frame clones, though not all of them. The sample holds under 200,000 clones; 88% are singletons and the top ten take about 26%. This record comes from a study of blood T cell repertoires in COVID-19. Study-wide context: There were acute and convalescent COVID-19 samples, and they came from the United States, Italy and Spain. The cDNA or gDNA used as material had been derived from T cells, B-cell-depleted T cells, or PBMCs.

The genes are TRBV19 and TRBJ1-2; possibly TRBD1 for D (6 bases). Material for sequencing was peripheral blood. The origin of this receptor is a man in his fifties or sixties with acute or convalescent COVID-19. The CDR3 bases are TGTGCCAGTAGTCTGGGACAACTCACTGGCTACACCTTC. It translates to CASSLGQLTGYTF.